The 24 T cell receptor beta chains reported below all come from one sample, sequenced in a study of siplizumab effects on memory and regulatory T cells. Only in-frame clones appear in the TCRdb table, and some are missing; sequencing was by immunoSEQ multiplex PCR. Of fewer than 120,000 clones detected, roughly 92% appear once; the ten largest clones hold 1.3%. Specimen: CD4+ T cells sorted from blood. The receptors derive from a human donor in good health.

This clone was observed a single time. The chain uses TRBV7-9 and TRBJ2-4; D is possibly TRBD1 (6 bases). Trimming took off 3 bases at V and 1 base at J, with 13 bases between the two ends. The CDR3 contains 16 residues. Per the germline V gene, CDR1 is SEHNR and CDR2 is FQNEAQ (reference sequence). As DNA, the CDR3 is TGTGCCAGCAGCTTGGACAGATTAGATGCCAAAAACATTCAGTACTTC. This translates into CASSLDRLDAKNIQYF.

This rearrangement joins TRBV6-6 to TRBJ1-5; TRBD1 agrees at 9 bases. J gave up 2 bases and V 6 bases, and 5 bases lay outside the gene matches. This CDR3 region has 15 residues. The germline V gene encodes CDR1 MNHNY and CDR2 SVGAGI (reference sequence). This chain's CDR3 is CASRGGQGGNQPQHF. The CDR3 region has the DNA TGTGCCAGCAGGGGGGGACAGGGTGGCAATCAGCCCCAGCATTTT.

The chain links TRBV7-2 to TRBJ1-2; TRBD1 matches 7 bases. Germline assignment: CDR1 SGHTA and CDR2 FQGNSA. V gave up 6 bases and J gave up 4 bases; unmatched junction bases: 2. CDR3 size: 12 residues. CDR3 region: CASRTGVYGYTF. DNA for the CDR3: TGTGCCAGCAGAACAGGGGTCTATGGCTACACCTTC.

Points on this clone: The germline gene is not matched at one end of the junction; a read error may be the cause. The chain couples TRBV14 to TRBJ2-1, with TRBD2 matching over 16 bases. Germline CDR1 and CDR2: SGHDN and FVKESK. The CDR3 covers 12 residues. This chain's CDR3 is CASSQGLAGGVF. CDR3 nucleotides: TGTGCCAGCAGCCAGGGACTAGCGGGAGGGGTCTTC.

The chain employs TRBV5-1 and TRBJ2-1; D gene unclear. Trimming took 2 bases from V and 6 from J, leaving 9 bases between them. The CDR3 contains 13 residues. From germline, CDR1 is SGHRS and CDR2 YFSETQ. The CDR3 loop reads CASSLSGSNEQFF. The CDR3 bases are TGCGCCAGCAGCTTAAGTGGCTCCAATGAGCAGTTCTTC.

V is TRBV2 and J is TRBJ2-7, with D possibly TRBD2 on 5 matching bases. The germline CDR1 and CDR2 sequences are SNHLY and FYNNEI. The CDR3 has 10 residues. Trimming took 10 bases from V and 3 from J, leaving 7 bases between them. The CDR3 sequence is CATGNYEQYF. CDR3 nucleotides: TGTGCCACCGGGAACTACGAGCAGTACTTC. The full variable domain, in which reference TRBV2 and TRBJ2-7 provide the parts outside the CDR3, is EPEVTQTPSHQVTQMGQEVILRCVPISNHLYFYWYRQILGQKVEFLVSFYNNEISEKSEIFDDQFSVERPDGSNFTLKIRSTKLEDSAMYFCATGNYEQYFGPGTRLTVT.

The chain links TRBV6-1 to TRBJ1-4; tentative D call: TRBD1 (5 bases). The germline V gene encodes CDR1 MNHNS and CDR2 SASEGT. The CDR3 has 12 amino acids. Trimming removed 10 bases at V and 4 bases at J, with 10 bases between. CDR3 coding DNA: TGTGCCATTCAGGGATATAATGAAAAACTGTTTTTT. Encoded protein: CAIQGYNEKLFF.

This clone was observed a single time. The chain uses TRBV6-1 and TRBJ2-2, with 11 bases that match TRBD1. This CDR3 has 15 amino acids. With 7 bases clipped from V and 7 bases from J, the junction kept 8 bases outside the gene matches. Germline loops: CDR1 MNHNS, CDR2 SASEGT. Here the CDR3 reads CASNGQGARVGELFF. As DNA, the CDR3 is TGTGCCAGCAACGGACAGGGGGCAAGGGTCGGGGAGCTGTTTTTT.

The V and J genes are TRBV6-6 and TRBJ1-2, with 9 bases that match TRBD1. J was trimmed by 5 bases and V by 5 bases; bases with no gene match: 3. Germline V gene lookup returns CDR1 MNHNY and CDR2 SVGAGI (reference sequence). The CDR3 consists of 13 residues. The chain's CDR3 is CASSDRGGYGYTF. CDR3 sequence (DNA): TGTGCCAGCAGTGACAGGGGGGGATATGGCTACACCTTC.

This clone was recorded only once. The V gene is TRBV18, the J gene TRBJ2-6; possible D gene TRBD1, 6 bases. V was cut by 0 bases and J by 5 bases, with 17 bases left in between. The CDR3 loop spans 18 amino acids. CDR1 is KGHSH, CDR2 LQKENI, per germline. CDR3 nucleotide sequence: TGTGCCAGCTCACCACCTCTGTCCCAGGGGATCTGGGCCAACGTCCTGACTTTC. This sequence encodes CASSPPLSQGIWANVLTF.

The chain is built from TRBV5-4 and TRBJ2-7; D unresolved. V lost 4 bases and J lost 6, with 20 bases in between. Germline V gene lookup returns CDR1 SGHNT and CDR2 YYREEE (reference sequence). The CDR3 has 15 residues. The CDR3 sequence is CASSPDATRLGEQYF. Here the CDR3 DNA reads TGTGCCAGCAGCCCCGACGCTACAAGGCTAGGCGAGCAGTACTTC.

This clone was picked up one time. The V gene is TRBV2, the J gene TRBJ2-2; 7 bases are shared with TRBD2. The germline CDR1 and CDR2 sequences are SNHLY and FYNNEI. This CDR3 contains 12 residues. The V and J ends lost 5 bases and 7 bases, in that order; junction bases with no gene match: 1. The CDR3 here is CASSRGVGELFF. DNA for the CDR3: TGTGCCAGCAGTCGGGGGGTCGGGGAGCTGTTTTTT.

The V call is TRBV5-1, the J call TRBJ1-5; 8 nucleotides align to TRBD1. J lost 5 bases, V lost 4 bases, and 8 bases had no gene match. Germline CDR1 and CDR2: SGHRS and YFSETQ. The CDR3 consists of 15 residues. CDR3 coding DNA: TGCGCCAGCAGCCCCGACAGGGGAAGCGATCAGCCCCAGCATTTT. It encodes CASSPDRGSDQPQHF.

The chain recombines TRBV11-2 with TRBJ1-5; D is undetermined. Germline values: CDR1 SGHAT, CDR2 FQNNGV. The CDR3 extends over 14 amino acids. V was clipped by 0 bases and J by 3 bases, with 6 bases between them. CDR3 DNA: TGTGCCAGCAGCTTAGAGGGAACCAATCAGCCCCAGCATTTT. This encodes CASSLEGTNQPQHF.

This chain links TRBV13 with TRBJ2-1; 8 nucleotides align to TRBD2. V shed 2 bases, J shed 8 bases, and the junction held 14 bases outside the gene matches. This CDR3 has 17 residues. CDR1 and CDR2 from the germline V gene are PRHDT and FYEKMQ (reference sequence). The CDR3 nucleotides read TGTGCCAGCAGCTTAATAGCTAGCGGGCGAAATGTCGATGAGCAGTTCTTC. Amino acid sequence: CASSLIASGRNVDEQFF.

DNA of the CDR3: TGTGCCAGCAGGGATATAGCGGGGCCCAGGAATGAGCAGTTCTTC. Amino acids: CASRDIAGPRNEQFF. This chain links TRBV6-1 with TRBJ2-1; TRBD2 matches 8 bases. Trimming removed 6 bases from V and 7 bases from J; junction bases left unmatched: 11. CDR3 size: 15 residues. From germline, CDR1 is MNHNS and CDR2 SASEGT.

The chain recombines TRBV25-1 with TRBJ2-2; 12 nucleotides agree with TRBD2. Germline V gene sequence: CDR1 MGHDK, CDR2 SYGVNS. The junction had 4 bases not matched to a gene; V was cut back by 6 bases and J by 5 bases. This CDR3 has 15 residues. CDR3 in DNA: TGTGCCAGCAGCACTAGCGGGGGGCCAACCGGGGAGCTGTTTTTT. This encodes CASSTSGGPTGELFF.

The rearrangement joins TRBV29-1 to TRBJ2-3; no clear D. Germline assignment: CDR1 SQVTM and CDR2 ANQGSEA. This CDR3 comprises 14 residues. Trimming removed 6 bases from V and 0 bases from J, with 13 bases in between. This CDR3 reads CSVVPSSSTDTQYF. The DNA of the CDR3 is TGCAGCGTGGTCCCCAGCAGTAGCACAGATACGCAGTATTTT.

The J gene is TRBJ2-7, the V gene TRBV28; 8 bases match TRBD2. Germline values: CDR1 MDHEN, CDR2 SYDVKM. The CDR3 contains 15 residues. Trimming at V came to 8 bases and at J to 9 bases, leaving 18 bases not matched to a gene. The CDR3 spells CASGAPGWRGDRQYF. The CDR3 bases are TGTGCCAGCGGGGCCCCGGGCTGGCGGGGGGATCGGCAGTACTTC.

The chain employs TRBV30 and TRBJ2-3; tentative D call: TRBD2 (6 bases). The CDR3 extends over 15 amino acids. Between the trimmed V and J ends, which lost 2 bases and 4 bases, there was a span of 16 bases. CDR1 is GTSNPN and CDR2 is SVGIG in the germline V gene (reference sequence). The CDR3 DNA reads TGTGCCTGGAGTCCCGGTAACCCGGGGGCAGATACGCAGTATTTT. Residues: CAWSPGNPGADTQYF.

The chain carries TRBV19 and TRBJ2-5, with D possibly being TRBD2 (5 bases). Trimming removed 4 bases at V and 2 bases at J, with 11 bases between. Germline V gene lookup returns CDR1 LNHDA and CDR2 SQIVND (reference sequence). The CDR3 totals 14 residues. For the CDR3, the DNA is TGTGCCAGTAGTAAAGGCAGCGGACAAGAGACCCAGTACTTC. Its protein product is CASSKGSGQETQYF.

The chain has TRBV19 and TRBJ2-5, with TRBD2 matching over 9 bases. The length of the CDR3 is 17 residues. Germline trimming cut 5 bases from V and 6 bases from J; bases unmatched to any gene: 16. Looked up from germline, CDR1 is LNHDA and CDR2 is SQIVND (reference sequence). CDR3 region: CASSSRSGGLSVKTQYF. For the CDR3, the DNA is TGTGCCAGTAGTTCCCGCAGCGGGGGGTTATCGGTAAAGACCCAGTACTTC.

CDR3 coding DNA: TGTGCCAGCAGTGAAGGTGAAGGGTGGGGGCAGACAGATACGCAGTATTTT. Encoded protein: CASSEGEGWGQTDTQYF. V gene TRBV2 combines with J gene TRBJ2-3; D may be TRBD1 (6 bases). Trimming pared 1 base from V and 3 bases from J, leaving 17 bases between. Germline CDR1 and CDR2: SNHLY and FYNNEI. This CDR3 has 17 amino acids.

This chain links TRBV19 with TRBJ1-1; 9 nucleotides agree with TRBD1. V lost 5 bases to trimming and J lost 5 bases; unmatched junction nucleotides: 9. The CDR3 contains 15 residues. The germline V gene encodes CDR1 LNHDA and CDR2 SQIVND (reference sequence). The CDR3 here is CASSETGTGSTEAFF. For the CDR3, the DNA is TGTGCCAGTAGTGAAACCGGGACAGGGAGTACTGAAGCTTTCTTT.